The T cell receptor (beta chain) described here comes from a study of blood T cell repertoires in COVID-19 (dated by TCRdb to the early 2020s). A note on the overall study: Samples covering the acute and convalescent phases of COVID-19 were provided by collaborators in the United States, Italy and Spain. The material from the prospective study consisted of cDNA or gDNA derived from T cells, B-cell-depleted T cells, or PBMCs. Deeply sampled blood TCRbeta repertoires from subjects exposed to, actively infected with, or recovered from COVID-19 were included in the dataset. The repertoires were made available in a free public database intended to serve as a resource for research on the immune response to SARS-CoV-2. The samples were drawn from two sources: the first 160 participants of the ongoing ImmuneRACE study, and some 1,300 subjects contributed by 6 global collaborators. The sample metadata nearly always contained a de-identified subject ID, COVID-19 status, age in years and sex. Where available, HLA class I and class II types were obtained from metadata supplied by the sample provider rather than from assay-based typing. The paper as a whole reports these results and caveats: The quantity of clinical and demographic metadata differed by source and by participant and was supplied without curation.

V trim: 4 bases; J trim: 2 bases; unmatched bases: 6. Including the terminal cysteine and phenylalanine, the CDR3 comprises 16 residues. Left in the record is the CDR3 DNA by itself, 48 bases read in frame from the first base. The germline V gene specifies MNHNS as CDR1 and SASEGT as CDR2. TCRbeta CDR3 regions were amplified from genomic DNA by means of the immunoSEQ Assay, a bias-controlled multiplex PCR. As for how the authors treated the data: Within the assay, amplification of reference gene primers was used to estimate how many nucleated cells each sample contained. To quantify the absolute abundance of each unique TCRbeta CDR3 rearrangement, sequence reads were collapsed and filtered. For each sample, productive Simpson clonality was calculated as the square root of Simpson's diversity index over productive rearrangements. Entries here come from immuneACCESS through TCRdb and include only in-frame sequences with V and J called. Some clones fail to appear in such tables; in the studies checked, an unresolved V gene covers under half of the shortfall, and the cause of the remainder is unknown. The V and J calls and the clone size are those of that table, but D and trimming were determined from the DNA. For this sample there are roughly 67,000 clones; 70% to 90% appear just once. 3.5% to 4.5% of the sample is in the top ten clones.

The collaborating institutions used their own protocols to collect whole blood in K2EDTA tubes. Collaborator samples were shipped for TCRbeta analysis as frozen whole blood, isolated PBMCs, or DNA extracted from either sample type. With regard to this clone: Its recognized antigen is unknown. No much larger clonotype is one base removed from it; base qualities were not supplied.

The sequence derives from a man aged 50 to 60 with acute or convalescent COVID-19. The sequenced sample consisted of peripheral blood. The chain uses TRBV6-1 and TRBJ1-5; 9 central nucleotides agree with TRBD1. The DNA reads TGTGCCAGCAGTGCTACAGGGGGCTGGGGCAATCAGCCCCAGCATTTT. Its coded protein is CASSATGGWGNQPQHF.